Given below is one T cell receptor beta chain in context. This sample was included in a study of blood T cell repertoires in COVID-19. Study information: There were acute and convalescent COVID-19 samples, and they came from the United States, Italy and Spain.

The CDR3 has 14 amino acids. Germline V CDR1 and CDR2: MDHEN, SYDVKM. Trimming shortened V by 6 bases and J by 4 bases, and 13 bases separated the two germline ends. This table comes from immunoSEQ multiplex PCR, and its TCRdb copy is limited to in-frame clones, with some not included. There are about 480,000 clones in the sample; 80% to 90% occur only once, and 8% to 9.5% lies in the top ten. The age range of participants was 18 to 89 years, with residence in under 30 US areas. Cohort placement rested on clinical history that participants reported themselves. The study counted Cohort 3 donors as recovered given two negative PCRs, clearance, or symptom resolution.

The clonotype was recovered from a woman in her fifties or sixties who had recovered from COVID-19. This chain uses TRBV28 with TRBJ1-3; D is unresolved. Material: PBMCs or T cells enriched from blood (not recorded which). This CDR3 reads CASRGGILGNTIYF. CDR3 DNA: TGTGCCAGCAGGGGCGGGATTTTGGGAAACACCATATATTTT.